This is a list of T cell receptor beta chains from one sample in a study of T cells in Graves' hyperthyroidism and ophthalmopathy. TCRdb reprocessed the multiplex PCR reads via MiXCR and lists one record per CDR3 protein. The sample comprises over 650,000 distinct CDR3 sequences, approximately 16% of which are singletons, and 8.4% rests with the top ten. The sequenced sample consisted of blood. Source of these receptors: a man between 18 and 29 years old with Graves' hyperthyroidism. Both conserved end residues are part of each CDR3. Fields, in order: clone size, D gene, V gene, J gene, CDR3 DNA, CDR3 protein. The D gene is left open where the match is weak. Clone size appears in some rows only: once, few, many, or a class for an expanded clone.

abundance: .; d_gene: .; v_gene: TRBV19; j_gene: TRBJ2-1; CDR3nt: TGTGCCAGCCAGCGGACAGCAATCTTAGGTGAGCAGTTCTTC; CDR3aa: CASQRTAILGEQFF
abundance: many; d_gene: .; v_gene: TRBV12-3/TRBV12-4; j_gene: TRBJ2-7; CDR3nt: TGTGCCAGCAGTGCGGCTACCTACGAGCAGTACTTC; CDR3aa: CASSAATYEQYF
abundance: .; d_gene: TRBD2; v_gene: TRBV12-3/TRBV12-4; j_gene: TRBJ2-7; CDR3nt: TGTGCCAGCGCCGGGACTAGCGGGAGCTACGAGCAGTACTTC; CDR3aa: CASAGTSGSYEQYF
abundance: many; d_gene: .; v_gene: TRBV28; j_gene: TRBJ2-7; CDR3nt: TGTGCCAGCAGTCCACCGGACAAGTTCGAGCAGTACTTC; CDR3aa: CASSPPDKFEQYF
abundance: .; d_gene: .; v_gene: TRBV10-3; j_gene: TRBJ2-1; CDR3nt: TGTGCCATCAGCCCCAGGGTGAATGAGCAGTTCTTC; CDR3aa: CAISPRVNEQFF
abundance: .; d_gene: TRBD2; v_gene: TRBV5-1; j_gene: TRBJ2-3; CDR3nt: TGCGCCACCAGAGCGGGGGAGGATACGCAGTATTTT; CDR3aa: CATRAGEDTQYF
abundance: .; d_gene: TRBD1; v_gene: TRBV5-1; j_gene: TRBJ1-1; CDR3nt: TGCGCCAGCAGCTTTTTGCGACAGGGCTTGGGTACTGAAGCTTTCTTT; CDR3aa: CASSFLRQGLGTEAFF
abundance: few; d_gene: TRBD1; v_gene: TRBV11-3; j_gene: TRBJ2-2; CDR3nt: TGTGCCAGCAGCTTGCAGGGGGCTCACGGGGAGCTGTTTTTT; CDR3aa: CASSLQGAHGELFF
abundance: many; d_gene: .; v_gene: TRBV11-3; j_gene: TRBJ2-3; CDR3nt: TGTGCCAGCAGCTCCCACCCCTGGACATCAGGCCCCTTTACCTCCACAGATACGCAGTATTTT; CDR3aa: CASSSHPWTSGPFTSTDTQYF
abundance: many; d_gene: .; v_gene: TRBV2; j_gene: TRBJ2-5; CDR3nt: TGTGCCAGCAGTGACAGGTCGGGAGTGGCGGAGACCCAGTACTTC; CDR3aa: CASSDRSGVAETQYF